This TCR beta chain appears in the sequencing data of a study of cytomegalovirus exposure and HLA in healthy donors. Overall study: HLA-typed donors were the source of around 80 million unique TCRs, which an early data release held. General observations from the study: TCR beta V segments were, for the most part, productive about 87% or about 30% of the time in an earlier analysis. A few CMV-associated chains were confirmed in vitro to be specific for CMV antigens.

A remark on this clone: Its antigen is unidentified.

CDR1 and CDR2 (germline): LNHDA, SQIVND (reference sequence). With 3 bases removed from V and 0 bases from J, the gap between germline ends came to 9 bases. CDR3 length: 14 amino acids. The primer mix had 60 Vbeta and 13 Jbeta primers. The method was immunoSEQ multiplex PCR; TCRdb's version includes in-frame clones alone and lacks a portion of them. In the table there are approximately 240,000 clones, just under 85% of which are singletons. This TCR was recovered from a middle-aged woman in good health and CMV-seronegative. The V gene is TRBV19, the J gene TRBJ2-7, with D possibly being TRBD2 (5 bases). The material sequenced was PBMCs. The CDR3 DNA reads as TGTGCCAGTAGTATTTACGGGGACTCCTACGAGCAGTACTTC. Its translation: CASSIYGDSYEQYF.